This T cell receptor beta chain was identified during a study of CD8 T cells in Susac syndrome. Whole-study context: Patients with Susac syndrome were, at the time of blood collection, therapy-naive, maintained on corticosteroids, or maintained on intravenous immunoglobulin alone.

Germline values: CDR1 GTSNPN, CDR2 SVGIG (reference sequence). This CDR3 has 13 amino acids. V gave up 5 bases and J gave up 7 bases; unmatched junction bases: 6. General study findings and limits: None of the CD4+ T cell repertoires in Susac syndrome showed clonal expansion.

As regards this clonotype: Its antigen is not identified.

Roughly 0.5 to 1 ug RNA was reverse transcribed with random hexamers. MiXCR, run by TCRdb on the immunoSEQ multiplex PCR reads, gives a single entry per CDR3 protein. The data show about 240,000 distinct CDR3 sequences, roughly 95% seen once. What was sequenced was CD4+ T cells from PBMCs. The chain joins TRBV30 to TRBJ1-5, with 9 bases matching TRBD1. This receptor was identified in a human donor with Susac syndrome. CDR3 residues: CAWAGTGKQPQHF. DNA of the CDR3: TGTGCCTGGGCCGGGACAGGGAAGCAGCCCCAGCATTTT.